A single T cell receptor beta chain is shown here with its context. This CDR3 contains 11 residues. CDR1 DFQATT and CDR2 SNEGSKA come from the germline V gene (reference sequence). Trimming pared 0 bases from V and 11 bases from J, leaving 10 bases between. The record originates from a study of PD-L1 blockade in urothelial cancer. Libraries were prepared by immunoSEQ multiplex PCR; TCRdb keeps only in-frame clonotypes and omits some of them. This sample has approximately 51,000 clones, with approximately 83% found just once. The TCR comes from a man aged 55 to 69 with urothelial cancer. The chain is built from TRBV20-1 and TRBJ1-1, with D tentatively TRBD1 (5 bases). Specimen: PBMCs, collected around atezolizumab (anti-PD-L1) treatment. The CDR3 loop is CSARDRERAFF. The CDR3 bases are TGCAGTGCTAGAGACAGGGAAAGGGCTTTCTTT.